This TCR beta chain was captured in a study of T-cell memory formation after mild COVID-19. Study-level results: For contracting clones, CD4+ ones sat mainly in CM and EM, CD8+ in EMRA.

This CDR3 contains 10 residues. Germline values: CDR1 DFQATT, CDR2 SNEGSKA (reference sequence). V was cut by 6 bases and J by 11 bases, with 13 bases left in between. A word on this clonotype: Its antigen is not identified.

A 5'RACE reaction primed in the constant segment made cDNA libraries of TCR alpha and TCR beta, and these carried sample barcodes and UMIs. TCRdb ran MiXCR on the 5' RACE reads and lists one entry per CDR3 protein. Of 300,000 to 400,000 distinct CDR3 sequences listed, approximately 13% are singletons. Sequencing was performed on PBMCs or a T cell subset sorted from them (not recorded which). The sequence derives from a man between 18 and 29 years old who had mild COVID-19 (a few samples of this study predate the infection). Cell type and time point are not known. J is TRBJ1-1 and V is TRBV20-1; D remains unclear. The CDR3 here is CSAKRLLAFF. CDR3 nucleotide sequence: TGCAGTGCCAAGCGGTTACTTGCTTTCTTT.